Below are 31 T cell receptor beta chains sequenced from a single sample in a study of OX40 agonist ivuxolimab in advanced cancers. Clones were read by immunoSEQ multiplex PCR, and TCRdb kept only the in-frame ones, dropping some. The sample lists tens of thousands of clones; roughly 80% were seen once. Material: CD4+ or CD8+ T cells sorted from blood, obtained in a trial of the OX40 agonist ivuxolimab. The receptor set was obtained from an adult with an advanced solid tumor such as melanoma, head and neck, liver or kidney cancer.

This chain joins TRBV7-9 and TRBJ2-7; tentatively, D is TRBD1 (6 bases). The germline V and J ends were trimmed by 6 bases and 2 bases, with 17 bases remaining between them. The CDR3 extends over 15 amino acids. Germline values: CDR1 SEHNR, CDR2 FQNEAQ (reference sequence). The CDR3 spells CASRPPGHAAYEQYF. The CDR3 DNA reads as TGTGCCAGCAGGCCTCCGGGACATGCCGCCTACGAGCAGTACTTC.

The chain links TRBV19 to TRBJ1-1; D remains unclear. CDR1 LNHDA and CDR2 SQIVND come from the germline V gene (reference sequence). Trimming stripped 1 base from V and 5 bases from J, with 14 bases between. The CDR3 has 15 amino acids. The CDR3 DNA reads TGTGCCAGTAGTATAGGGCAGCCCCCGGTTACTGAAGCTTTCTTT. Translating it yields CASSIGQPPVTEAFF.

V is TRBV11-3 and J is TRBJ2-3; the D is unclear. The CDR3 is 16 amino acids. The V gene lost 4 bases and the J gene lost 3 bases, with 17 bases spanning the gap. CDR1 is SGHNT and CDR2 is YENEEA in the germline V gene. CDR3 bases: TGTGCCAGCAGCTCACGCCAACTCCTAGGGACAGATACGCAGTATTTT. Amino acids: CASSSRQLLGTDTQYF. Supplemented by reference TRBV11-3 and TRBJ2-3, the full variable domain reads EAGVVQSPRYKIIEKKQPVAFWCNPISGHNTLYWYLQNLGQGPELLIRYENEEAVDDSQLPKDRFSAERLKGVDSTLKIQPAELGDSAVYLCASSSRQLLGTDTQYFGPGTRLTVL.

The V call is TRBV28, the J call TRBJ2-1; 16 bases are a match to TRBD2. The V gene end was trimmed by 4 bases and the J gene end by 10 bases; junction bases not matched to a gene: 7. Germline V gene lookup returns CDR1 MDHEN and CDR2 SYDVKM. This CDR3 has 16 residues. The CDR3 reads CASSSPGLAGGREQFF. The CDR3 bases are TGTGCCAGCAGTTCGCCGGGACTAGCGGGAGGGAGGGAGCAGTTCTTC.

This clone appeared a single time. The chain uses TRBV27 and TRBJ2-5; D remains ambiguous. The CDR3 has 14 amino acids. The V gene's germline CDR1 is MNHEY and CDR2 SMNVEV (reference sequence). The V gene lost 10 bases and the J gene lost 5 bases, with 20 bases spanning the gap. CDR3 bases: TGTGCCATCCACCGCTGGGTGGTGAGGGAGACCCAGTACTTC. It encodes CAIHRWVVRETQYF.

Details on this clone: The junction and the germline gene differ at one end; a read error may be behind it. As DNA, the CDR3 is TGTGCCAGCAGCGTAGGAGCGGGGGGTTCGAGCACCGGGAAGCTGTTTTTT. Translation gives CASSVGAGGSSTGKLFF. The gene calls are TRBV9 and TRBJ2-2, with 9 bases aligning to TRBD2. The V gene's germline CDR1 is SGDLS and CDR2 YYNGEE. This CDR3 has 17 amino acids.

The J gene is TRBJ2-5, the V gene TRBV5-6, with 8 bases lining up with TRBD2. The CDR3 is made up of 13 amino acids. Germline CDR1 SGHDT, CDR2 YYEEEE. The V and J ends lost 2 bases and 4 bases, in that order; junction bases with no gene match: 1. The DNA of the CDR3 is TGTGCCAGCAGCTTTAGCGGGGCAGAGACCCAGTACTTC. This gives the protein CASSFSGAETQYF.

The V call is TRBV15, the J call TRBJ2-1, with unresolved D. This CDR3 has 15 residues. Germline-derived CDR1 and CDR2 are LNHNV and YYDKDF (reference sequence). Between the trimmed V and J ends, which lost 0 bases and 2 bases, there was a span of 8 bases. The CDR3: CATSRETTTYNEQFF. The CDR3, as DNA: TGTGCCACCAGCAGAGAAACTACCACCTACAATGAGCAGTTCTTC.

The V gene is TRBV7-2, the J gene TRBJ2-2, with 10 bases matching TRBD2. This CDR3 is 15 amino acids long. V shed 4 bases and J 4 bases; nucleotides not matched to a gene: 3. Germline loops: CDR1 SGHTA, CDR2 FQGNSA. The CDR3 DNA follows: TGTGCCAGCAGCTCTGGACTAGCGGTCACCGGGGAGCTGTTTTTT. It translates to CASSSGLAVTGELFF.

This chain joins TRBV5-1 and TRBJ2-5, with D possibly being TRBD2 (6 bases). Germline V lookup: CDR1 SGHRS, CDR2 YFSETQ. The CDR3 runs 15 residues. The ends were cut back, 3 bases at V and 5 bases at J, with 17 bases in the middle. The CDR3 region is CASSYSVGGEETQYF. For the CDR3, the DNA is TGCGCCAGCAGCTATTCAGTCGGGGGTGAGGAGACCCAGTACTTC.

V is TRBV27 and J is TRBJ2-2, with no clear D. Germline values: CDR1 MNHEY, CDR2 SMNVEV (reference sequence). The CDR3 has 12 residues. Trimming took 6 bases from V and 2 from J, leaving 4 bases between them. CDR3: CASRVNTGELFF. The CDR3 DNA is TGTGCCAGCAGAGTAAACACCGGGGAGCTGTTTTTT.

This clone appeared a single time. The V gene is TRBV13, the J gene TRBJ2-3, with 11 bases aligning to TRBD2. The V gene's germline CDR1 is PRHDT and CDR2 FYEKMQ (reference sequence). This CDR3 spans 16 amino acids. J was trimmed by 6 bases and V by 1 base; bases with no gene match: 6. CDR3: CASSLALAGGQDTQYF. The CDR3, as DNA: TGTGCCAGCAGCTTAGCCTTAGCGGGGGGGCAGGATACGCAGTATTTT.

This CDR3 reads CASSLDSRMNTEAFF. For the CDR3, the DNA is TGTGCCAGCAGCTTAGATTCCCGGATGAACACTGAAGCTTTCTTT. The chain combines TRBV11-3 with TRBJ1-1; no firm D call. Per the germline V gene, CDR1 is SGHNT and CDR2 is YENEEA. Trimming left V 0 bases short and J 0 bases short, with 8 bases between. The CDR3 covers 15 residues.

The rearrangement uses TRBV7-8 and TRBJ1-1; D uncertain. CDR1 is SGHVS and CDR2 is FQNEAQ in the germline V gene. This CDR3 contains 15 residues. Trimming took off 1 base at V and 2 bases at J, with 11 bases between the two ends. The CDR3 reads CASSLGLGFNTEAFF. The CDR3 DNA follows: TGTGCCAGCAGCTTAGGTCTGGGTTTTAACACTGAAGCTTTCTTT.

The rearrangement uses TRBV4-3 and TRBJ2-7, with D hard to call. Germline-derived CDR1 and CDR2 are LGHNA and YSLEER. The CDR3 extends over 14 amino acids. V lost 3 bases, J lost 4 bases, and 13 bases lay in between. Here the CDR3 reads CASSQDGGLYEQYF. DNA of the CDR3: TGCGCCAGCAGCCAGGACGGTGGCCTTTACGAGCAGTACTTC.

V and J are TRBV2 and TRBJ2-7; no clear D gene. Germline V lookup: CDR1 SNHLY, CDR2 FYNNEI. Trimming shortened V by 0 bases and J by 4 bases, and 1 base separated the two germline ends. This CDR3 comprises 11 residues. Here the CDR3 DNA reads TGTGCCAGCAGTGAAGCATACGAGCAGTACTTC. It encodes CASSEAYEQYF.

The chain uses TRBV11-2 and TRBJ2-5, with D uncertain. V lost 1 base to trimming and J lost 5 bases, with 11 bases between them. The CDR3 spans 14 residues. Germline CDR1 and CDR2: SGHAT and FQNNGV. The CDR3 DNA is TGTGCCAGCAGCTTAGGGACGGTGAGGGAGACCCAGTACTTC. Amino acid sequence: CASSLGTVRETQYF.

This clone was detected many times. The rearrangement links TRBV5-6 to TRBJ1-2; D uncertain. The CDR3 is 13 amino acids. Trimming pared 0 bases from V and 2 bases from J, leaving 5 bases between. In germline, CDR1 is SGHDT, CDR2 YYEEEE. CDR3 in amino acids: CASSLAGNYGYTF. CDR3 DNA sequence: TGTGCCAGCAGCTTGGCCGGCAACTATGGCTACACCTTC.

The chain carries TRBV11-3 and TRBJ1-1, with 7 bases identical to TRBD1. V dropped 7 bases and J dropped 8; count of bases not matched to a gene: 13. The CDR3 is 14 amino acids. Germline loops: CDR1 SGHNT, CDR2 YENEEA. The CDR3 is CASTGTALGGEAFF. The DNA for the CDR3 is TGTGCCAGCACCGGGACAGCCCTTGGTGGGGAAGCTTTCTTT.

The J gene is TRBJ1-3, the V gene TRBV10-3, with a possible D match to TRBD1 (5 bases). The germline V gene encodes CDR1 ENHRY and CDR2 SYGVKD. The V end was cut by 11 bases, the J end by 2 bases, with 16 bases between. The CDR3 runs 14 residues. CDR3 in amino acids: CALSGDRTGNTIYF. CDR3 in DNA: TGTGCCCTTTCGGGAGACAGAACTGGAAACACCATATATTTT.

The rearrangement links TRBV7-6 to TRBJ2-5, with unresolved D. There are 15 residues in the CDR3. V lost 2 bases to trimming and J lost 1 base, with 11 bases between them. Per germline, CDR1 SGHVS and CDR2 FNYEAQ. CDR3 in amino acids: CASSLMLASQETQYF. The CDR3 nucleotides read TGTGCCAGCAGCTTAATGTTGGCATCCCAAGAGACCCAGTACTTC.

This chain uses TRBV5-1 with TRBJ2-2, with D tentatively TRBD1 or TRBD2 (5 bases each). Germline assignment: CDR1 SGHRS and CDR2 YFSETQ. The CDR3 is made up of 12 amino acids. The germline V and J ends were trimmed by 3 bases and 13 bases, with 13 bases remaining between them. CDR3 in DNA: TGCGCCAGCAGCTGGGACGGTGGGACGCTGTTTTTT. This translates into CASSWDGGTLFF. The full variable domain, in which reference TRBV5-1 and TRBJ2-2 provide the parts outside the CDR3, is KAGVTQTPRYLIKTRGQQVTLSCSPISGHRSVSWYQQTPGQGLQFLFEYFSETQRNKGNFPGRFSGRQFSNSRSEMNVSTLELGDSALYLCASSWDGGTLFFGEGSRLTVL.

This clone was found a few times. The CDR3 here is CASRKSVLWAQETQYF. The CDR3 coding sequence is TGTGCCAGCAGAAAGAGCGTCCTATGGGCCCAAGAGACCCAGTACTTC. This chain joins TRBV7-2 and TRBJ2-5; no definite D call. The germline gives CDR1 SGHTA, CDR2 FQGNSA. This CDR3 is built from 16 residues. V gave up 6 bases and J gave up 1 base, with 18 bases separating them.

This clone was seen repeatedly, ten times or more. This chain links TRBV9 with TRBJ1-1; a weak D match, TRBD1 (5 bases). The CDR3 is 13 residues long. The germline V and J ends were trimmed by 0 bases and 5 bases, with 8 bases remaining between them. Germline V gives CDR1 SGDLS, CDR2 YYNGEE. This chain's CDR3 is CASSVVGDTEAFF. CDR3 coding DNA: TGTGCCAGCAGCGTAGTGGGGGATACTGAAGCTTTCTTT.

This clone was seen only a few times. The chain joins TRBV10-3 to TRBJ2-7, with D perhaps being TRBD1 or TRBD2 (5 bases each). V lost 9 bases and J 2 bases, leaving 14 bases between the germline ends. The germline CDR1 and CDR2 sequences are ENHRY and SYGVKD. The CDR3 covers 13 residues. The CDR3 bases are TGTGCCATGCGGGCAGGGCCCACCTACGAGCAGTACTTC. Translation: CAMRAGPTYEQYF.

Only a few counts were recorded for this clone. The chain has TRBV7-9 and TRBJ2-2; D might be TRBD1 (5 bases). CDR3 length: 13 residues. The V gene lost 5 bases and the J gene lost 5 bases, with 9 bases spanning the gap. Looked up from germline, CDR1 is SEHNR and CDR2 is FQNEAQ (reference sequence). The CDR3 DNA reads TGTGCCAGCAGCCAGACAGAAACCGGGGAGCTGTTTTTT. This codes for CASSQTETGELFF.

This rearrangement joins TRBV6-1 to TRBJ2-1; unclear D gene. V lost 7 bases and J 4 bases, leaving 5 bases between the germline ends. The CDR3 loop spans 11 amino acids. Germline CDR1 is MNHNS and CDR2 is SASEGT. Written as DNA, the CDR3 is TGTGCCAGCAAACAATACAATGAGCAGTTCTTC. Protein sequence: CASKQYNEQFF.

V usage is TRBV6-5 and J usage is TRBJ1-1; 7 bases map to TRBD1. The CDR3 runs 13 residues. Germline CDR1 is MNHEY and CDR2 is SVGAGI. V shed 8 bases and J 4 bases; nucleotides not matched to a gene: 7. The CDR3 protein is CASGPTGFTEAFF. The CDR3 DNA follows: TGTGCCAGCGGCCCGACAGGGTTCACTGAAGCTTTCTTT.

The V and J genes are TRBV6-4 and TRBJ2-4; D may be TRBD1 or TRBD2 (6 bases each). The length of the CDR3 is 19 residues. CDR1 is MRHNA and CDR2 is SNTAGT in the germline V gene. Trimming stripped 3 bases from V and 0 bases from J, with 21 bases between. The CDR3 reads CASSENRSTGAGAKNIQYF. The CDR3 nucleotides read TGTGCCAGCAGTGAGAACCGCAGTACGGGGGCTGGAGCCAAAAACATTCAGTACTTC.

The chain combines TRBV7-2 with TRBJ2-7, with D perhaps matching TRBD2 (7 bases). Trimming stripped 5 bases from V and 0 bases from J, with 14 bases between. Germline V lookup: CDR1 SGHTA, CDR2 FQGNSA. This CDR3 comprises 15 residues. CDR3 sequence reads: CASSRGGVSSYEQYF. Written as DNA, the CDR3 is TGTGCCAGCAGCCGAGGGGGGGTCAGCTCCTACGAGCAGTACTTC.

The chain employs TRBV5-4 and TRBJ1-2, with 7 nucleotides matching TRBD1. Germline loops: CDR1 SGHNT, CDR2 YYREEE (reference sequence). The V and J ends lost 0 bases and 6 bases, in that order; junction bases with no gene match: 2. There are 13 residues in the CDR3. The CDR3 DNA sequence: TGTGCCAGCAGCTTGGGGCAGGGGGATGGCTACACCTTC. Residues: CASSLGQGDGYTF.